This T cell receptor (beta chain) was observed in a study of metastatic and nonmetastatic thyroid tumors (dated by TCRdb to about 2020). Regarding the research as a whole: Repertoires from peripheral blood and from tumor or nodule tissue samples of malignant and benign thyroid patients were compared. General conclusions and limits of the study: In both blood and tumor samples, TCR beta diversity was reported to be significantly higher in malignant tumors than in benign nodules.

The CDR3 goes from the cysteine to the phenylalanine over 12 residues. Just the 36-base CDR3 DNA is kept, in frame starting at base 1. The germline V gene (reference sequence) yields GTSNPN for CDR1 and SVGIG for CDR2. The junction carries 11 bases between V and J, which are trimmed by 8 bases and 1 base respectively. This clone was seen repeatedly, ten times or more. Which antigen it targets is not known. Per-base qualities were not stored, and no clone one base away is much larger. No patient had received any treatment before thyroid surgery. Using T-cell receptor beta sequencing, the study looked back at clinical samples from patients collected from the early 2010s to the late 2010s. Receptors were amplified or captured by PCR. Sequencer: Illumina HiSeq 4000. High-throughput sequencing was used to profile the CDR3 region of the TCR beta-chain in every patient. The study's own analysis went as follows. The researchers built a classifier to tell apart papillary thyroid cancer patients with distant metastasis, based on CDR3 differences among clinicopathological groups. The Shannon index was used to assess repertoire diversity, and the Morisita-Horn index was used to assess tumor-blood repertoire similarity. TCRdb reprocessing: public reads trimmed at Q25 with fastp, clones called with MiXCR, in-frame beta chains kept. In this record, the V and J calls reflect TCRdb's handling and not the investigators' own analysis. This sample has 35,000 to 50,000 clones in its table, and under 4% of those were observed once. Of the sample, approximately 10% falls within the top ten clones.

Material: blood. The origin of this receptor is a female donor with papillary thyroid cancer or a benign thyroid nodule (not recorded which). Some clones in this sample may be carry-over from other donors' samples. Rearrangement joined TRBV30 to TRBJ1-1, with no D gene named confidently. The CDR3 has the sequence CASNPQNTEAFF. The sequenced DNA is TGTGCCAGTAACCCGCAGAACACTGAAGCTTTCTTT. This CDR3, with the reference TRBV30 and TRBJ1-1 proteins standing in past its ends, gives the full variable domain SQTIHQWPATLVQPVGSPLSLECTVEGTSNPNLYWYRQAAGRGLQLLFYSVGIGQISSEVPQNLSASRPQDRQFILSSKKLLLSDSGFYLCASNPQNTEAFFGQGTRLTVV.